This entry describes one TCR beta chain. The data stem from a study of T cell changes during pregnancy in multiple sclerosis. This CDR3 is 16 amino acids long. V was shortened by 5 bases and J by 3 bases, with 19 bases between the two germline ends. Looked up from germline, CDR1 is MDHEN and CDR2 is SYDVKM. This table comes from immunoSEQ multiplex PCR, and its TCRdb copy is limited to in-frame clones, with some not included. Of 40,000 or so clones listed, roughly nine tenths are singletons. Sequenced here: CD8+ T cells from peripheral blood mononuclear cells, sampled before pregnancy. This chain connects TRBV28 to TRBJ2-5; maybe TRBD1 (6 bases). The receptor comes from a female donor with multiple sclerosis, enrolled in a pregnancy study. The CDR3 sequence is CASSTIQGYSEETQYF. The CDR3 DNA reads TGTGCCAGCAGTACCATACAGGGCTACTCGGAAGAGACCCAGTACTTC.